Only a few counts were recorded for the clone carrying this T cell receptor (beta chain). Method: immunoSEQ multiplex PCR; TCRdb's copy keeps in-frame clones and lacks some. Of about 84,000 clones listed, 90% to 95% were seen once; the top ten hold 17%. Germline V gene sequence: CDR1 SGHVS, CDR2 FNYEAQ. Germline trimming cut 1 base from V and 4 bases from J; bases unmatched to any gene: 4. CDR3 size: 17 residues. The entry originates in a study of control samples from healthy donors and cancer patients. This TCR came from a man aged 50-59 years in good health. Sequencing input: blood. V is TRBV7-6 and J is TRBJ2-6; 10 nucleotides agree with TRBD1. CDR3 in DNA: TGTGCCAGCAGCTTAGTCGGGACAGGGGTGGGGGCCAACGTCCTGACTTTC. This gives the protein CASSLVGTGVGANVLTF.